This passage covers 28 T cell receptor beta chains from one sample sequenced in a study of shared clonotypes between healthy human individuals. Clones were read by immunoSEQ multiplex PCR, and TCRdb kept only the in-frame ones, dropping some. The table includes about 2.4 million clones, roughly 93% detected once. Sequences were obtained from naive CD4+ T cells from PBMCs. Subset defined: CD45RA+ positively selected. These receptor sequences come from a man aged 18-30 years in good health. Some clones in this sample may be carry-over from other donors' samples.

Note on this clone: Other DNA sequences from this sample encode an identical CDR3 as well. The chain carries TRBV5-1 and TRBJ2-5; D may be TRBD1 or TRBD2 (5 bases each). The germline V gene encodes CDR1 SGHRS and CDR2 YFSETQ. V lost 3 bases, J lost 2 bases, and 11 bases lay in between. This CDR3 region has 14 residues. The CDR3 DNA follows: TGCGCCAGCAGCTCGTCCGGGGCTCAAGAGACCCAGTACTTC. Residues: CASSSSGAQETQYF.

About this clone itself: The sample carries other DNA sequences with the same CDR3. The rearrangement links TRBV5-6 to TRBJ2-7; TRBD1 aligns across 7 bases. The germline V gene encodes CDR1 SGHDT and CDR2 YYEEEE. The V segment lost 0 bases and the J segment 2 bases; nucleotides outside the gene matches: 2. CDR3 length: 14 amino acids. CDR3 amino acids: CASSLGQGPYEQYF. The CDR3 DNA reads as TGTGCCAGCAGCTTGGGACAGGGCCCCTACGAGCAGTACTTC.

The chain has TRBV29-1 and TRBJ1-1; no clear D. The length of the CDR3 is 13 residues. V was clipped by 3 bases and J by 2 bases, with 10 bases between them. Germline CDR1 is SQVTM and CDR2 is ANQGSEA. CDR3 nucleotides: TGCAGCGTTGACTCTTCACCAAACACTGAAGCTTTCTTT. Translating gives CSVDSSPNTEAFF.

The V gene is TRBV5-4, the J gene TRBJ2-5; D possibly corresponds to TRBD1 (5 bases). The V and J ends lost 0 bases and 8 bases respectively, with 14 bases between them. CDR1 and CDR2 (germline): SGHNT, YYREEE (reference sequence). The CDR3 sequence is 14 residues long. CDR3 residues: CASSLESGKGTQYF. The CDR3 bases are TGTGCCAGCAGCTTGGAGTCAGGGAAGGGAACCCAGTACTTC.

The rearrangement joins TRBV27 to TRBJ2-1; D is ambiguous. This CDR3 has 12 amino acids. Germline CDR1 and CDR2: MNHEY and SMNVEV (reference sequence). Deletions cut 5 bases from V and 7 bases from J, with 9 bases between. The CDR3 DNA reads TGTGCCAGCAGTCAGACCAGGAATGAGCAGTTCTTC. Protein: CASSQTRNEQFF.

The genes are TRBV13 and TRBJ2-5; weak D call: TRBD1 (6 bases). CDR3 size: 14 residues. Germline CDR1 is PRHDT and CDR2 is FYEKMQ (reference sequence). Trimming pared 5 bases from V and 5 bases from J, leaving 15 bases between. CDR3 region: CASSLRGQRETQYF. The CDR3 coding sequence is TGTGCCAGCAGCCTAAGGGGACAACGGGAGACCCAGTACTTC.

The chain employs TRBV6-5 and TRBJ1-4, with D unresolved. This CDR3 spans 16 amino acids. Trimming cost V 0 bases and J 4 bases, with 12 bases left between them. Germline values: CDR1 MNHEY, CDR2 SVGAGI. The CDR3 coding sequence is TGTGCCAGCAGTTACTCGAGGCTAGAGGATAATGAAAAACTGTTTTTT. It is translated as CASSYSRLEDNEKLFF.

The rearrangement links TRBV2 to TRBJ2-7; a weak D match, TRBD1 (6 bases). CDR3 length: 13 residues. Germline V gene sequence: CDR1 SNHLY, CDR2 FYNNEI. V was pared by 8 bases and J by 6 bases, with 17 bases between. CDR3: CASVGDMAGEQYF. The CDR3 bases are TGTGCCAGCGTCGGGGACATGGCTGGCGAGCAGTACTTC.

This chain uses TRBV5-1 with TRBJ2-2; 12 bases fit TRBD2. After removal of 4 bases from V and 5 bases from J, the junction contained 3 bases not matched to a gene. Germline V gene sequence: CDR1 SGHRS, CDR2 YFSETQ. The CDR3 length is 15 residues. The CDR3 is CASSPGTSGTGELFF. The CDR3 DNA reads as TGCGCCAGCAGCCCCGGGACTAGCGGGACCGGGGAGCTGTTTTTT.

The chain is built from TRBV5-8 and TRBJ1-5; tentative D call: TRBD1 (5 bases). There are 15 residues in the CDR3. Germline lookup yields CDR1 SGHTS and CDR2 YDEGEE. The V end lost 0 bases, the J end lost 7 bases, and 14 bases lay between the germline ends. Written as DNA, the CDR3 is TGTGCCAGCAGCTTGGAGGGGTGGGCAGTGCAGCCCCAGCATTTT. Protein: CASSLEGWAVQPQHF.

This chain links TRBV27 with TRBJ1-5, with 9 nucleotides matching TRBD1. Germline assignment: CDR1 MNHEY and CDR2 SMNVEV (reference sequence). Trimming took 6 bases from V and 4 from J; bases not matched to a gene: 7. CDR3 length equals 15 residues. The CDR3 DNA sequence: TGTGCCAGCAGGCGAATAGGACAGGGGAATCAGCCCCAGCATTTT. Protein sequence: CASRRIGQGNQPQHF.

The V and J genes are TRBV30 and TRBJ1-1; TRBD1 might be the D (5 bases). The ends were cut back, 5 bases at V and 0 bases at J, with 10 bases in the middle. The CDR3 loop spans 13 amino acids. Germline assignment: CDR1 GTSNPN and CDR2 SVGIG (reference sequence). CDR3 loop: CAWGDGLNTEAFF. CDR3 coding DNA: TGTGCCTGGGGGGACGGACTGAACACTGAAGCTTTCTTT.

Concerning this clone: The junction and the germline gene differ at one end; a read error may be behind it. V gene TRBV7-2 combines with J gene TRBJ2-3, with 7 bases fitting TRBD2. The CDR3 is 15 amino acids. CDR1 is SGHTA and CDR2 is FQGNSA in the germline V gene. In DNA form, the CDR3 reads TGTGCCAGCAGCCTAGCGGTGGGGTTCACAGATACGCAGTATTTT. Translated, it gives CASSLAVGFTDTQYF. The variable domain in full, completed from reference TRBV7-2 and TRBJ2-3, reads GAGVSQSPSNKVTEKGKDVELRCDPISGHTALYWYRQSLGQGLEFLIYFQGNSAPDKSGLPSDRFSAERTGGSVSTLTIQRTQQEDSAVYLCASSLAVGFTDTQYFGPGTRLTVL.

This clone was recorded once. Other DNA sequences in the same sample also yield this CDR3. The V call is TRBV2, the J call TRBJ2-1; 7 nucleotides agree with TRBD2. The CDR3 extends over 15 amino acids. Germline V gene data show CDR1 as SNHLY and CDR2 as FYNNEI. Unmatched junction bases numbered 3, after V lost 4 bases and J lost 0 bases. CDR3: CASSGGGSSYNEQFF. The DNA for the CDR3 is TGTGCCAGCAGTGGCGGCGGGAGCTCCTACAATGAGCAGTTCTTC.

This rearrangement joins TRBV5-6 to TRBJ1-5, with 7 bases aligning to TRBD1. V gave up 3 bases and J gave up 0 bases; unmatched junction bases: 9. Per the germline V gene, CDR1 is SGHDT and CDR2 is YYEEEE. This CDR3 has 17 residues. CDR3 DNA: TGTGCCAGCAGCTCTCGGGACAGACAGTATAGCAATCAGCCCCAGCATTTT. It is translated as CASSSRDRQYSNQPQHF.

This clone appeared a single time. DNA for the CDR3: TGCGCCAGCAGCCCGGAGGCCCTGGAAGGATACGAGCAGTACTTC. It codes for CASSPEALEGYEQYF. The J gene is TRBJ2-7, the V gene TRBV5-1; tentatively, D is TRBD2 (5 bases). This CDR3 contains 15 residues. The germline V and J ends were trimmed by 4 bases and 4 bases, with 18 bases remaining between them. The germline gives CDR1 SGHRS, CDR2 YFSETQ.

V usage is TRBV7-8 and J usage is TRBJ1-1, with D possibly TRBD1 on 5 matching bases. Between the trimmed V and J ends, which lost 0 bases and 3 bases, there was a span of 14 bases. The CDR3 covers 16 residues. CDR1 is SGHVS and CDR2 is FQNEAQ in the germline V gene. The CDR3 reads CASSLASPGRDTEAFF. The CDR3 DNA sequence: TGTGCCAGCAGCTTAGCGAGCCCAGGGAGGGACACTGAAGCTTTCTTT.

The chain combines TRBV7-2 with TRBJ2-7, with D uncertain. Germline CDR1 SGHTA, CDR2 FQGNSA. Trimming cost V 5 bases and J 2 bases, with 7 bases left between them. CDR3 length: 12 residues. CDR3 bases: TGTGCCAGCAGCCGCCGCCCCTACGAGCAGTACTTC. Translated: CASSRRPYEQYF.

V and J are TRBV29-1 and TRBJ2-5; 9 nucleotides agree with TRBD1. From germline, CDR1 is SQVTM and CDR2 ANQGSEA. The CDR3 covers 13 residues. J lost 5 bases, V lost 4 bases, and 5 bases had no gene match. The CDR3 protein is CSVGQGTGETQYF. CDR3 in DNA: TGCAGCGTTGGACAGGGGACAGGGGAGACCCAGTACTTC.

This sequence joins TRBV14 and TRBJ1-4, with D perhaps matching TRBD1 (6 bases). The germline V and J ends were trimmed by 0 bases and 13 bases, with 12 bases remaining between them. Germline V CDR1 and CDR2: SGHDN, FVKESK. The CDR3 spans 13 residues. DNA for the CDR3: TGTGCCAGCAGCCAAGAATTAGGGGGGAGACTGTTTTTT. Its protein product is CASSQELGGRLFF.

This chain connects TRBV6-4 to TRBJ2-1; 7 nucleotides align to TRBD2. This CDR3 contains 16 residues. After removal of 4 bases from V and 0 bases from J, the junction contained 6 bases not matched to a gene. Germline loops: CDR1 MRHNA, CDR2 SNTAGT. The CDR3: CASSVEGGSSYNEQFF. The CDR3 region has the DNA TGTGCCAGCAGTGTTGAGGGCGGGAGCTCCTACAATGAGCAGTTCTTC.

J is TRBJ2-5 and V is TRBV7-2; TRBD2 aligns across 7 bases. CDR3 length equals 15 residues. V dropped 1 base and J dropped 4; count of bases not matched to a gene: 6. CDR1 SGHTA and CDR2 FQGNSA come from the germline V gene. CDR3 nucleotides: TGTGCCAGCAGCTTAGACTCGGGGAGGGCAGAGACCCAGTACTTC. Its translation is CASSLDSGRAETQYF.

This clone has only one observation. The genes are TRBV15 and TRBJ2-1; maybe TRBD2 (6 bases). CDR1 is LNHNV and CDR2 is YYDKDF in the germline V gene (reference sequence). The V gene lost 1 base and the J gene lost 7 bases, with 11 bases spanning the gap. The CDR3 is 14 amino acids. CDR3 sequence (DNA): TGTGCCACCAGCAGAGGTTTGGAGGGGAATGAGCAGTTCTTC. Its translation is CATSRGLEGNEQFF.

The CDR3 is CASSSTSGRVYDEQYF. Written as DNA, the CDR3 is TGTGCCAGCAGCTCGACTAGCGGGAGGGTTTATGACGAGCAGTACTTC. The chain links TRBV9 to TRBJ2-7; 14 nucleotides align to TRBD2. Germline CDR1 and CDR2: SGDLS and YYNGEE. Losses at the gene ends were 4 bases for V and 5 bases for J; bases not matched to a gene: 8. The CDR3 covers 16 residues.

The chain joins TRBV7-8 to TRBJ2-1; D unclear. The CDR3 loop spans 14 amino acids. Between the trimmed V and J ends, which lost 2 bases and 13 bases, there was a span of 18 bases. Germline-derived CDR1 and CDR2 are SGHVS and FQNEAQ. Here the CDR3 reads CASSLNRFDRDQFF. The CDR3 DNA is TGTGCCAGCAGCTTAAATCGTTTTGACCGAGACCAGTTCTTC.

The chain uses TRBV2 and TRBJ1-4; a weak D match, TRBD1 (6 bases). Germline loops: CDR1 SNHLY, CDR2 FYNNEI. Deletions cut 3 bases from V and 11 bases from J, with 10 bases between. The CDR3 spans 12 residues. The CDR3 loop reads CASSDYRGKLFF. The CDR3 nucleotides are TGTGCCAGCAGTGATTATAGGGGGAAACTGTTTTTT.

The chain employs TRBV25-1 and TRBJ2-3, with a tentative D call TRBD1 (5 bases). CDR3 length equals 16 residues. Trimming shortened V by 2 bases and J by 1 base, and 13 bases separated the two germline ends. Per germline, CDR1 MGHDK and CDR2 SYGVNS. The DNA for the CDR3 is TGTGCCAGCAGTGAACAGGGTCGGAAGGGCACAGATACGCAGTATTTT. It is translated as CASSEQGRKGTDTQYF.

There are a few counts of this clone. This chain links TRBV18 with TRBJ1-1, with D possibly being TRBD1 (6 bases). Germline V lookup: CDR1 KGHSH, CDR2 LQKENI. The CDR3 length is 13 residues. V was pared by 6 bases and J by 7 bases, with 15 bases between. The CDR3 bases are TGTGCCAGCTCGCCAAACAGGGAAAGTGAAGCTTTCTTT. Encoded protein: CASSPNRESEAFF.